This T cell receptor (beta chain) is drawn from a study of T cells in Graves' hyperthyroidism and ophthalmopathy (dated by TCRdb to between 2018 and 2021). As for the study more broadly: Peripheral blood samples were taken at initial diagnosis, before any treatment was given. In more than 5 Graves' hyperthyroidism patients, the study also compared T-cell repertoires from thyroid tissue with T-cell repertoires from blood. The 100 or so discovery patients were randomly split 7:3 into training and test sets. Prospective prediction of ophthalmopathy was tested in an independent validation cohort of fewer than 20 hyperthyroidism patients and 17 patients who later progressed to ophthalmopathy. Once sampling was done, hyperthyroidism patients were given methimazole at a starting dose of 30 mg daily, whereas ophthalmopathy patients were given high-dose intravenous methylprednisolone. The paper reports TCR Vbeta CDR3 sequencing of approximately 130 peripheral blood samples: over 40 ophthalmopathy, some 80 hyperthyroidism and around 17 progressor patients. A discovery cohort of about 100 patients, about 44 with Graves' ophthalmopathy and about 58 with stable Graves' hyperthyroidism, was used to find distinguishing TCR V-J signatures.

Note on this clonotype: The antigen it recognizes is unknown. No clone much larger than this one lies a single base away; base qualities are absent.

Ophthalmopathy patients had moderately to severely active disease, Clinical Activity Score of at least 3, NOSPECS grade of at least 4, and duration under 3 months. Any patient with an uncontrolled infection, another autoimmune disease, pregnancy or lactation was excluded. Diagnoses were established on the basis of clinical symptoms, serum thyroxine and TRAb, thyroid ultrasound, and orbital computed tomography. Ficoll-Paque density gradient centrifugation was used to isolate PBMCs from 9.5 to 10 ml of fresh peripheral blood. Total RNA was extracted with Trizol reagent, and quality was checked on an Agilent 2100 Bioanalyzer. Counted from cysteine to phenylalanine, this CDR3 has 13 amino acids. Only CDR3 DNA remains: 39 bases, in frame from the first base. V loses 4 bases, J loses 6 bases, and the germline ends lie 10 bases apart. Based on the germline V gene (reference sequence), the CDR1 and CDR2 sequences are GTSNPN and SVGIG.

The TCR beta CDR3 regions were amplified from RNA transcripts. For the first round of RT-PCR on the TCR CDR3, the HTBI primer set was used together with the Qiagen OneStep RT-PCR kit. A second multiplex PCR round built the libraries, followed by size selection and purification. The libraries were sequenced on an Illumina HiSeq2000 using paired-end 100 bp reads. In the authors' own workflow: Raw data were processed with SOAPnuke, discarding reads with adapters, uncalled bases, mean Phred below 15, or no exact constant-primer or identifier match. COPE v1.2.5 was used to merge the high-quality paired reads, and each unique nucleotide sequence was defined as a clonotype. MiTCR v1.1 was used to align clonotypes to the IMGT TRBV, TRBD and TRBJ reference segments. Analysis was restricted to V-J combinations with a frequency above 0.0001, which covered roughly 99% of repertoires. A TCS score was defined as the ratio between F50 (clonal expansion) and ExV (chaos), using BLOSUM62-based TCRdist between CDR3 peptides within each V-J. Welch's t-statistics and random forest reduced around 550 V-J features to roughly 13, which were used in a naive Bayes classifier (R e1071). TCRdb reworked the public reads: Q25 trimming with fastp, MiXCR clone assembly, productive beta chains retained. Each record represents a unique CDR3 protein, reported with the most common genes and DNA among its rows. In this record, the V and J calls reflect TCRdb's handling and not the investigators' own analysis. A total of more than 450,000 distinct CDR3 sequences appear in this sample, nearly 20% of them only once. Over 45% of the sample is taken by the ten largest.

Paper-wide results and their limitations: A model built on a 13 V-J signature distinguished ophthalmopathy from stable hyperthyroidism, reaching over 85% sensitivity and under 84% specificity in cross-validation and 80%/75% in testing. In validation, the model predicted progression to ophthalmopathy with just under 71% sensitivity and less than 80% specificity, a median of 6.5 months before onset. Sample size was not statistically predetermined, and blinding of investigators to group allocation was not performed. Most expanded thyroid clonotypes (frequency above 0.001) were also detected in blood, suggesting blood repertoires may reflect thyroid immune responses.

The chain joins TRBV30 to TRBJ1-6, and possibly TRBD1, on 6 matching bases. The sequence was collected from a man aged 40-49 years with Graves' ophthalmopathy. Sample: blood. The CDR3 corresponds to CAWTHRANSPLHF. Read as DNA, the sequence is TGTGCCTGGACGCACAGGGCTAATTCACCCCTCCACTTT.